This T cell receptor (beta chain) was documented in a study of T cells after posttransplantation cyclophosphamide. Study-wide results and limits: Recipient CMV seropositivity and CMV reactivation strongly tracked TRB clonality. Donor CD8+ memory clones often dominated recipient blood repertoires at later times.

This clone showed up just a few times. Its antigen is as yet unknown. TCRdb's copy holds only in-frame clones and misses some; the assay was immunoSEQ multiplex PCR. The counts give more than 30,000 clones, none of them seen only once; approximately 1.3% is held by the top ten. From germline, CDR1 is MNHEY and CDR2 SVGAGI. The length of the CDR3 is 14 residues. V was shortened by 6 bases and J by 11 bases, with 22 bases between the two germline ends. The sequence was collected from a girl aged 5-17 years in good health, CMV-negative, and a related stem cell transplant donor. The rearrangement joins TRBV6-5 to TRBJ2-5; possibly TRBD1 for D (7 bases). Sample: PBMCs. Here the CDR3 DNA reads TGTGCCAGCAGGATAGGACAGGTCGGAGGGGAGCAGTACTTC. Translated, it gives CASRIGQVGGEQYF.